This TCR beta chain was recorded in a study of blood T cell repertoires in COVID-19. Study as a whole: Acute-phase and convalescent COVID-19 samples originated in the United States, Italy and Spain. Nucleic acid was either cDNA or gDNA, and it came from T cells, B-cell-depleted T cells, or PBMCs.

Trimming took 6 bases from V and 8 from J; bases not matched to a gene: 8. Per the germline V gene, CDR1 is SNHLY and CDR2 is FYNNEI. The CDR3 totals 13 residues. The authors' processing: Reference gene primer amplification in the assay estimated nucleated cell counts. Clones were sequenced by immunoSEQ multiplex PCR, and TCRdb holds only the in-frame ones, with some missing. The DNA gave D and trimming, while V, J and clone size come from that table. Here the sample spans fewer than 60,000 clones, roughly 86% being singletons. The receptor was derived from a human donor in a cohort sampled during active COVID-19. Sequences were obtained from peripheral blood. The chain carries TRBV2 and TRBJ1-2, with 8 positions matching TRBD1. This chain's CDR3 is CASSVQTGAGYTF. The DNA for the CDR3 is TGTGCCAGCAGCGTCCAGACAGGGGCCGGCTACACCTTC.